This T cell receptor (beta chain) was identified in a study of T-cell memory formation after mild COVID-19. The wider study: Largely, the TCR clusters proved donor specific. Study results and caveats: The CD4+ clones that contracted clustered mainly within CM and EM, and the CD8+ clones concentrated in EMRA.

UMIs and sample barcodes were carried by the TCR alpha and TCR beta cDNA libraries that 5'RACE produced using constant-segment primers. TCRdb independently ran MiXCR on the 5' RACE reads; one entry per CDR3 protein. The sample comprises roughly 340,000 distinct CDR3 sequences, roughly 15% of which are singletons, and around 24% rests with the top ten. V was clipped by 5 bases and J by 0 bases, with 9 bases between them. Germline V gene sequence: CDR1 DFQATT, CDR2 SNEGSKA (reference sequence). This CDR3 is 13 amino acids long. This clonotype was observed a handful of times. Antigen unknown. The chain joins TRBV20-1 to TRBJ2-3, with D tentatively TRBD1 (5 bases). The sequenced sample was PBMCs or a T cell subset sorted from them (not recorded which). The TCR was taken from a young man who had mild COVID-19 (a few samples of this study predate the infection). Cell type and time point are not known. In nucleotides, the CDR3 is TGCAGTGCTCGGACACCAAGCACAGATACGCAGTATTTT. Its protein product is CSARTPSTDTQYF.